This T cell receptor (beta chain) derives from a study (dated by TCRdb to about 2017). For the wider study: To characterize human CD8+ TCR repertoires that recognize immunodominant viral antigens, the researchers relied on sequence and structural analyses. General conclusions and limits of the study: CD8+ TCR repertoires specific to different immunodominant viral antigens were reported to be distinct from each other and highly diverse.

These reads were obtained on an Illumina HiSeq 2500. TCRdb reanalyzed the raw reads on its own, using fastp at Q25 for trimming and MiXCR for clone calling, and kept in-frame beta chains. Rows with one shared CDR3 protein collapse into an entry with the most common genes and DNA. The sample table contains about 280 distinct CDR3 sequences; only one count was recorded for around 28% of them. Approximately 50% of the sample goes to the ten largest clones. V was cut back by 4 bases and J by 6 bases, leaving a gap of 10 bases between them. CDR1 and CDR2 were assigned from the germline V gene (reference sequence) as LNHDA and SQIVND. Taken from cysteine to phenylalanine, the CDR3 has 13 residues. The only DNA kept is the CDR3, 39 bases in frame from the first base. By share, this clonotype ranks as large (0.1 to 1%). Its antigen is not yet known. It has no much larger one-base neighbor in the sample; base qualities were not kept.

This receptor chain uses TRBV19 and TRBJ2-1, with TRBD1 perhaps the D gene, on 6 matching bases. The sample consisted of CD8+ T cells (not recorded whether cultured). This receptor was taken from a male donor. The nucleotide sequence is given as TGTGCCAGTAGTACGAGGGGGAGCAATGAGCAGTTCTTC. It is translated as CASSTRGSNEQFF. Extended through the reference TRBV19 and TRBJ2-1 proteins, this CDR3 yields the full variable domain: DGGITQSPKYLFRKEGQNVTLSCEQNLNHDAMYWYRQDPGQGLRLIYYSQIVNDFQKGDIAEGYSVSREKKESFPLTVTSAQKNPTAFYLCASSTRGSNEQFFGPGTRLTVL.